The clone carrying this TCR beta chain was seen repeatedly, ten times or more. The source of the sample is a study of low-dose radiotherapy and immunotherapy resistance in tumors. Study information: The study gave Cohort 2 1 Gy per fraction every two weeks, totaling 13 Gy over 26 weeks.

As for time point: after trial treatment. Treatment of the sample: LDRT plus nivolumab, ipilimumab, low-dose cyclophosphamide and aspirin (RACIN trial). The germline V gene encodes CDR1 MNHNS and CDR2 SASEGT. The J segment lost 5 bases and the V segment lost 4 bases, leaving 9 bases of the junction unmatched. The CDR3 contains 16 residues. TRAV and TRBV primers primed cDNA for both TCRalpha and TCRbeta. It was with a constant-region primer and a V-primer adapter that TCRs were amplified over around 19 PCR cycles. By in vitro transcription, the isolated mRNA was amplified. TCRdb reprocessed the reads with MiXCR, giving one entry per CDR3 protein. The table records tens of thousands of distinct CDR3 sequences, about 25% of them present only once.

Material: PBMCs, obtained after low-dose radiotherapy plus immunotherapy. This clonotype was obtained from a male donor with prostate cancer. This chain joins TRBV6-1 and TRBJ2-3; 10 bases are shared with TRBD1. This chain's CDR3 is CASSVLAGQGKDTQYF. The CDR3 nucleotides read TGTGCCAGCAGTGTCCTCGCGGGACAGGGGAAAGATACGCAGTATTTT.